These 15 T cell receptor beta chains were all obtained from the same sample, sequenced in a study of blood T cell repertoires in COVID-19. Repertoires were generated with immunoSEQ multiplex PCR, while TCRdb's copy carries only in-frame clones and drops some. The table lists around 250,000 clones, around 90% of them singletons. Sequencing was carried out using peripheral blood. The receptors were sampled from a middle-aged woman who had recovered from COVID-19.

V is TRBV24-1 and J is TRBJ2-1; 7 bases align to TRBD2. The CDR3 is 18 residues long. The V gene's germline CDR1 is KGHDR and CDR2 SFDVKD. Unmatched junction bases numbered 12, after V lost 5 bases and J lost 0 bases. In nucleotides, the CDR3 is TGTGCCACCAGTGTTGGCGGGAGCCGAGCCCTCTCCTACAATGAGCAGTTCTTC. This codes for CATSVGGSRALSYNEQFF.

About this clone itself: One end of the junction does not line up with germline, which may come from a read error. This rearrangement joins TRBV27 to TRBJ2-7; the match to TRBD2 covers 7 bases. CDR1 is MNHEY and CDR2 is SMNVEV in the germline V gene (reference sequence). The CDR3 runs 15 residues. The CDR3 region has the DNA TGTGTCAGCAGTTTATCGGGCGGGAGCCCCTACGAGCAGTACTTC. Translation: CVSSLSGGSPYEQYF.

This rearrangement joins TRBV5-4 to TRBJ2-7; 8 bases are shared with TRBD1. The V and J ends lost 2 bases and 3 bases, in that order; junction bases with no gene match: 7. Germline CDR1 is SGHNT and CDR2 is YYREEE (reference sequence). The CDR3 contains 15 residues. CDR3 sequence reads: CASSLGTGGLYEQYF. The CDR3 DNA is TGTGCCAGCAGCTTAGGTACAGGGGGACTCTACGAGCAGTACTTC.

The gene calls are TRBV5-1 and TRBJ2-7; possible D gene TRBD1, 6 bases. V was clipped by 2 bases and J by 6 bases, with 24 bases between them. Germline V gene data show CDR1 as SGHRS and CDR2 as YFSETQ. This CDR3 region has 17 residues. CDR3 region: CASSLSGTRVTGTEQYF. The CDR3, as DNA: TGCGCCAGCAGCTTATCGGGGACAAGGGTGACAGGCACCGAGCAGTACTTC.

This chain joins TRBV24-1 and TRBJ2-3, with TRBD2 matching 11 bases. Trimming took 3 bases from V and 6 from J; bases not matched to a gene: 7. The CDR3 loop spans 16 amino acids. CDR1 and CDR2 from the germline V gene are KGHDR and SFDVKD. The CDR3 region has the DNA TGTGCCACCAGTGATGATACTAGCGGGAGAGCCGATACGCAGTATTTT. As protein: CATSDDTSGRADTQYF.

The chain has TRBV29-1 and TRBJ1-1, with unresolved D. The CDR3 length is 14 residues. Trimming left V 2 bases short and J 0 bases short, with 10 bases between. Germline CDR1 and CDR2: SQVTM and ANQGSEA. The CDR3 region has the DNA TGCAGCGTTGAACGTGGAGGAATGAACACTGAAGCTTTCTTT. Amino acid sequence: CSVERGGMNTEAFF. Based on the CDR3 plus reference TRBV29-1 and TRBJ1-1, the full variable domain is SAVISQKPSRDICQRGTSLTIQCQVDSQVTMMFWYRQQPGQSLTLIATANQGSEATYESGFVIDKFPISRPNLTFSTLTVSNMSPEDSSIYLCSVERGGMNTEAFFGQGTRLTVV.

The CDR3, as DNA: TGTGCCAGCAGCCTGCTTAGCGGGAGTGGGGGGCAGTACTTC. It codes for CASSLLSGSGGQYF. J is TRBJ2-7 and V is TRBV7-6, with 9 nucleotides matching TRBD2. Trimming removed 5 bases from V and 9 bases from J; junction bases left unmatched: 11. Per germline, CDR1 SGHVS and CDR2 FNYEAQ. The CDR3 spans 14 residues. Full variable domain (outside the CDR3, taken from reference TRBV7-6 and TRBJ2-7): GAGVSQSPRYKVTKRGQDVALRCDPISGHVSLYWYRQALGQGPEFLTYFNYEAQQDKSGLPNDRFSAERPEGSISTLTIQRTEQRDSAMYRCASSLLSGSGGQYFGPGTRLTVT.

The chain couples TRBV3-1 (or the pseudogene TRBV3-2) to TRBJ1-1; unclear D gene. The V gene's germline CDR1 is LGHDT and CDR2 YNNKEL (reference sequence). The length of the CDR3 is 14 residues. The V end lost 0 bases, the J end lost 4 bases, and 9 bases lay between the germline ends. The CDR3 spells CASSQDGGGTEAFF. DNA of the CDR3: TGTGCCAGCAGCCAAGACGGAGGCGGCACTGAAGCTTTCTTT.

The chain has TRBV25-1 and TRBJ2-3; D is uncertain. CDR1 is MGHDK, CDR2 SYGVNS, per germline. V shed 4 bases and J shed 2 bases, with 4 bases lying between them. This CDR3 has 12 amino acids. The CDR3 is CASSVNTDTQYF. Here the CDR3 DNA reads TGTGCCAGCAGTGTCAACACAGATACGCAGTATTTT.

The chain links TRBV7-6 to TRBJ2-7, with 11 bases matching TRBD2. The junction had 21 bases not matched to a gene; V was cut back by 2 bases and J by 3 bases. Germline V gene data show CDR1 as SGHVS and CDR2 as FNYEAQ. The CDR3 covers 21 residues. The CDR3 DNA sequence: TGTGCCAGCAGCTTATATAACGTCCCAATAGCGGGAGGGCCGGTTTTCTACGAGCAGTACTTC. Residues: CASSLYNVPIAGGPVFYEQYF.

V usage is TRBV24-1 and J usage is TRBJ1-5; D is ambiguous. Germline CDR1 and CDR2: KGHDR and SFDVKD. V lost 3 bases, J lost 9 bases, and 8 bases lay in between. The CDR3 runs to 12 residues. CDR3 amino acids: CATSDPRGPQHF. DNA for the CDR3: TGTGCCACCAGTGATCCGCGTGGGCCCCAGCATTTT.

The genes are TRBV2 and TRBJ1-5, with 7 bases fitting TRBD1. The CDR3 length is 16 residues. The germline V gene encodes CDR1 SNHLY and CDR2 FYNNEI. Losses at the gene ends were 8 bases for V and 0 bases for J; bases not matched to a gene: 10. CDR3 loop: CASGGDRLLSNQPQHF. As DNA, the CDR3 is TGTGCCAGCGGCGGGGACAGACTTCTTAGCAATCAGCCCCAGCATTTT. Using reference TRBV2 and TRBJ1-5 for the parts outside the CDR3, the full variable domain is EPEVTQTPSHQVTQMGQEVILRCVPISNHLYFYWYRQILGQKVEFLVSFYNNEISEKSEIFDDQFSVERPDGSNFTLKIRSTKLEDSAMYFCASGGDRLLSNQPQHFGDGTRLSIL.

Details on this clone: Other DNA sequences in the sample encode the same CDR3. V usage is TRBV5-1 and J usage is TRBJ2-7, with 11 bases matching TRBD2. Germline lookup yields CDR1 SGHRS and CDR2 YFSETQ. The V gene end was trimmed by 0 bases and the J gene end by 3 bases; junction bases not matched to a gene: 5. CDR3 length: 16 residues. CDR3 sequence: CASSLGLAGRGYEQYF. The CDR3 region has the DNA TGCGCCAGCAGCTTGGGACTAGCGGGACGGGGCTACGAGCAGTACTTC.

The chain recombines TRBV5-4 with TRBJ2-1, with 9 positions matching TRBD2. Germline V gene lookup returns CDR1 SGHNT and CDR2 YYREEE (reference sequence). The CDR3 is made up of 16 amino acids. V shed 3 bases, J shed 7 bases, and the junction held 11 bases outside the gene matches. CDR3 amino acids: CASSSNSGSLGNEQFF. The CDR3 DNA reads TGTGCCAGCAGCTCGAATAGCGGGAGTCTGGGGAATGAGCAGTTCTTC.

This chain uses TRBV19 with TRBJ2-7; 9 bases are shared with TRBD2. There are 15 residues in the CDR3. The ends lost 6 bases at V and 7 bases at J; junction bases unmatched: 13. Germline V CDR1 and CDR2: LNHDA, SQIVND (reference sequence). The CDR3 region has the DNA TGTGCCAGTAGAACGTCGGCTAGCGGGACCGCAGAGCAGTACTTC. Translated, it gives CASRTSASGTAEQYF. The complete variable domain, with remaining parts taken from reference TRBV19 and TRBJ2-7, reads DGGITQSPKYLFRKEGQNVTLSCEQNLNHDAMYWYRQDPGQGLRLIYYSQIVNDFQKGDIAEGYSVSREKKESFPLTVTSAQKNPTAFYLCASRTSASGTAEQYFGPGTRLTVT.